This TCR beta chain was observed in a study of shared clonotypes between healthy human individuals. The CDR3 is made up of 14 amino acids. Looked up from germline, CDR1 is MNHEY and CDR2 is SMNVEV (reference sequence). J was trimmed by 6 bases and V by 5 bases; bases with no gene match: 4. The CD4+ fraction was divided into a CD45RA+ naive subset and a CD45RA-negative memory subset. This clone has a single count. Its target is not known. The repertoire was sequenced with immunoSEQ multiplex PCR; TCRdb's copy has only in-frame clones and lacks some. The data hold about 1 million clones, with about 80% observed a single time. Findings and caveats of the study: On the whole, naive subsets had larger estimated richness than memory subsets had. Clonotypes not shared had lower generation probabilities than those common to all four donors.

The clonotype originates from a man between 18 and 35 years old in good health. The J gene is TRBJ1-6, the V gene TRBV27, with 7 bases that match TRBD1. The sample comprised memory CD4+ T cells sorted from blood. Subset denoted: CD45RA-negative fraction. CDR3 residues: CASSIDRVNSPLHF. Here the CDR3 DNA reads TGTGCCAGCAGTATAGACAGGGTTAATTCACCCCTCCACTTT.